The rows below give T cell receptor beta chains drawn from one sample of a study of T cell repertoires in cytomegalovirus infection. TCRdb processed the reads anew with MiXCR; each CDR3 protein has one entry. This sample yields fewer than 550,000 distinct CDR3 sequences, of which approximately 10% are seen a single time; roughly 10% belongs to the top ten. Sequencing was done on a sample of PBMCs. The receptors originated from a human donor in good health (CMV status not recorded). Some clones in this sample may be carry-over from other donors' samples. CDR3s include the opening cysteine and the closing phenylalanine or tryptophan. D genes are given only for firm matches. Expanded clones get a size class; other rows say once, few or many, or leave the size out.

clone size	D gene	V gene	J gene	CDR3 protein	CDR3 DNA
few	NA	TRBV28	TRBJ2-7	CASSLPRDITYEQYF	TGTGCCAGCAGTTTACCCCGGGACATAACCTACGAGCAGTACTTC
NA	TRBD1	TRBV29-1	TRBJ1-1	CSVVRFDRENTEAFF	TGCAGCGTTGTGCGGTTTGACAGGGAGAACACTGAAGCTTTCTTT
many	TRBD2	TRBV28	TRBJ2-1	CASSFLAGYNEQFF	TGTGCCAGCAGTTTCCTAGCGGGATACAATGAGCAGTTCTTC
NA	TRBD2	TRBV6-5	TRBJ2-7	CASSYSFRGGNYEQYF	TGTGCCAGCAGTTACTCGTTCCGCGGGGGTAACTACGAGCAGTACTTC
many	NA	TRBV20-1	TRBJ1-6	CSAYRDGGNSPLHF	TGCAGTGCTTATAGGGACGGCGGGAATTCACCCCTCCACTTT
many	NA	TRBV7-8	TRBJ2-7	CASSLTGILAGEQYF	TGTGCCAGCAGCTTAACAGGGATCCTAGCAGGCGAGCAGTACTTC
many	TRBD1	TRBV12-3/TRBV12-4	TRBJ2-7	CASRSTGTGFYEQYF	TGTGCCAGCAGATCGACCGGGACAGGATTCTACGAGCAGTACTTC
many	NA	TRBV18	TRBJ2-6	CASSPGNSGANVLTF	TGTGCCAGCTCACCCGGTAACTCTGGGGCCAACGTCCTGACTTTC
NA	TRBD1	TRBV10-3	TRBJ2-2	CAISGGGNTGELFF	TGTGCCATCAGTGGAGGGGGCAACACCGGGGAGCTGTTTTTT
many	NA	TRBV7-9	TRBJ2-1	CASSLGRKGESYNEQFF	TGTGCCAGCAGCTTAGGCCGCAAGGGCGAGTCCTACAATGAGCAGTTCTTC
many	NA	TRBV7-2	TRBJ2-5	CASRRGFQETQYF	TGTGCCAGCCGTCGGGGTTTCCAAGAGACCCAGTACTTC
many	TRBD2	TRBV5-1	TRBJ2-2	CASSLPREETGELFF	TGCGCCAGCAGCTTGCCGCGGGAGGAAACCGGGGAGCTGTTTTTT
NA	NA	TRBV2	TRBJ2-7	CASSDRGFEQYF	TGTGCCAGCAGTGATCGAGGTTTCGAGCAGTACTTC
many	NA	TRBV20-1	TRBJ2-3	CSASLPLGLHTDTQYF	TGCAGTGCTAGCCTTCCCCTAGGGCTTCACACAGATACGCAGTATTTT
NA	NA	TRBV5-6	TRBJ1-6	CASSLLRGRTTLPSPLHF	TGTGCCAGCAGCTTGCTTCGAGGCAGGACCACACTTCCTTCGCCCCTCCACTTT
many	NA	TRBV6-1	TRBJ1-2	CASSDSWTGGYTF	TGTGCCAGCAGTGACTCTTGGACGGGGGGCTACACCTTC
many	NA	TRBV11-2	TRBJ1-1	CASSSDRENTEAFF	TGTGCCAGCAGCTCGGACAGAGAAAACACTGAAGCTTTCTTT
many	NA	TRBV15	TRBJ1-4	CATSRGEKLFF	TGTGCCACCAGCAGAGGAGAAAAACTGTTTTTT
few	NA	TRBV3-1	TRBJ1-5	CASSQRQGAGSGPQHF	TGTGCCAGCAGCCAACGACAAGGCGCAGGATCAGGGCCCCAGCATTTT
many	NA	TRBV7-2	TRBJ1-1	CASSLELGGTFF	TGTGCCAGCAGCCTCGAACTAGGGGGAACTTTCTTT
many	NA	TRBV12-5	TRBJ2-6	CASGWIGGASSGANVLTF	TGTGCTAGTGGTTGGATAGGCGGGGCGAGCTCTGGGGCCAACGTCCTGACTTTC
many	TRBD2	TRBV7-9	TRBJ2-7	CASVGLAGREQYF	TGTGCCAGCGTTGGACTAGCGGGGCGAGAGCAGTACTTC
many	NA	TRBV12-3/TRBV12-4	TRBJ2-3	CASSPFVSTDTQYF	TGTGCCAGCAGTCCCTTTGTTAGCACAGATACGCAGTATTTT
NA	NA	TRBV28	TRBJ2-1	CASSLLAAEQFF	TGTGCCAGCAGTTTACTAGCTGCTGAGCAGTTCTTC
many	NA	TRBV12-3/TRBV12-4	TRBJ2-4	CASSLGPSIKNIQYF	TGTGCCAGCAGCCTTGGACCTTCAATCAAAAACATTCAGTACTTC
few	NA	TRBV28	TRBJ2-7	CASKGPGISPYEQYF	TGTGCCAGCAAAGGGCCCGGGATTAGCCCCTACGAGCAGTACTTC
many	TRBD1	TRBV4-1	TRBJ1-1	CASSQADRADTEAFF	TGCGCCAGCAGCCAAGCGGACAGGGCGGACACTGAAGCTTTCTTT
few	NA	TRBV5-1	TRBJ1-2	CASSSSLTVSGYTF	TGCGCCAGCAGCTCGTCCCTGACAGTAAGCGGCTACACCTTC
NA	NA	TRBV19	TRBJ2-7	CASSIGRGYEQYF	TGTGCCAGTAGTATAGGACGGGGCTACGAGCAGTACTTC
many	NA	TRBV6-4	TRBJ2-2	CASSDVTGGELFF	TGTGCCAGCAGTGACGTTACCGGCGGGGAGCTGTTTTTT
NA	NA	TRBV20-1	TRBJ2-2	CSARRQNTGELFF	TGCAGTGCTAGGCGGCAGAACACCGGGGAGCTGTTTTTT
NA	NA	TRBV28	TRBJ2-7	CASSFGFTYEQYF	TGTGCCAGCAGTTTCGGGTTCACCTACGAGCAGTACTTC
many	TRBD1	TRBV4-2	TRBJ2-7	CASSRGTGTSYEQYF	TGTGCCAGCAGCCGAGGGACAGGGACCTCCTACGAGCAGTACTTC
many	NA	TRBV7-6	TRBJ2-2	CASSPTQGRAGTGELFF	TGTGCCAGCAGCCCAACGCAGGGACGCGCGGGCACCGGGGAGCTGTTTTTT
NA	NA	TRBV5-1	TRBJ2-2	CASSLGAVNTGELFF	TGCGCCAGCAGCTTAGGAGCGGTAAACACCGGGGAGCTGTTTTTT
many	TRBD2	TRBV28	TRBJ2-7	CASSLTSGGWRVQYF	TGTGCCAGCAGTTTGACTAGCGGGGGTTGGAGGGTGCAGTACTTC
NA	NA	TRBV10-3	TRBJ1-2	CAIRELGDYGYTF	TGTGCCATCAGAGAGCTGGGAGACTATGGCTACACCTTC
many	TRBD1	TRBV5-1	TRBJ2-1	CASSLARQGAGEQFF	TGCGCCAGCAGCTTGGCCCGACAGGGGGCGGGGGAGCAGTTCTTC
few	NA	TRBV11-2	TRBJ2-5	CASSSEEGGGPQETQYF	TGTGCCAGCAGCTCGGAGGAAGGGGGAGGGCCTCAGGAGACCCAGTACTTC
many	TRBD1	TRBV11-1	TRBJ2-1	CASTPEGASSYNEQFF	TGTGCCAGCACCCCCGAGGGGGCGAGCTCCTACAATGAGCAGTTCTTC
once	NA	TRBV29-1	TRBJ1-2	CSVGDSFYGYTF	TGCAGCGTCGGTGACAGCTTTTATGGCTACACCTTC
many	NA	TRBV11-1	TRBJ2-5	CASSPSRRRQETQYF	TGTGCCAGCAGCCCCTCCCGGAGAAGGCAAGAGACCCAGTACTTC
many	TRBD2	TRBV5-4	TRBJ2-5	CASSVAGGQETQYF	TGTGCCAGCAGCGTAGCGGGGGGGCAAGAGACCCAGTACTTC
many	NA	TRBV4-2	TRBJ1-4	CASSPGTSGKLFF	TGTGCCAGCAGCCCCGGGACAAGCGGAAAACTGTTTTTT
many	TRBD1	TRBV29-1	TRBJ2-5	CSARRRDRGETQYF	TGCAGCGCCAGACGCCGGGACAGAGGAGAGACCCAGTACTTC
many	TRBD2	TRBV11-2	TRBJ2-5	CASSRTSGGAIETQYF	TGTGCCAGCAGCCGGACTAGCGGGGGGGCCATAGAGACCCAGTACTTC
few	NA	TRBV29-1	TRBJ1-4	CSVAKGSGRLFF	TGCAGCGTTGCGAAGGGATCAGGCCGACTGTTTTTT
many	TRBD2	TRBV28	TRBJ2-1	CASSLWEGSSYNEQFF	TGTGCCAGCAGTTTGTGGGAGGGAAGCTCCTACAATGAGCAGTTCTTC
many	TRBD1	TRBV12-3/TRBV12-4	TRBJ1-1	CASSPPTGVNTEAFF	TGTGCCAGCAGCCCCCCGACAGGGGTTAACACTGAAGCTTTCTTT
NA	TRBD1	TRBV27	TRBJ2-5	CASGGTGAWLRQETQYF	TGTGCCAGCGGAGGGACAGGGGCCTGGTTGCGGCAAGAGACCCAGTACTTC
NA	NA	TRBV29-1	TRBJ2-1	CSVEMRRAYNEQFF	TGCAGCGTTGAAATGCGGAGGGCATACAATGAGCAGTTCTTC
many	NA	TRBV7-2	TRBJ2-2	CASSLAWVAGELFF	TGTGCCAGCAGCTTAGCGTGGGTGGCCGGGGAGCTGTTTTTT